This is a list of T cell receptor beta chains from one sample in a study of CD4+ T cells in melanoma. Assay: immunoSEQ multiplex PCR; the TCRdb copy retains only in-frame clones and omits some. The sample carries around 19,000 clones, 81% recorded once. Sequencing was performed on cells from a culture (not recorded whether cultured in vitro). Receptors originate from a human donor with melanoma. Both conserved end residues are trimmed from each CDR3. Fields, in order: J gene, V gene, CDR3 protein.

TRBJ2-7 | TRBV4-1 | ASSQRLGGREQY
TRBJ1-6 | TRBV6-5 | ASSYGAGNSPLH
TRBJ1-2 | TRBV6-5 | ASSYAASGYGYT
TRBJ2-5 | TRBV6-6 | ASSYAQGPAETQY
TRBJ1-1 | TRBV30 | AYARDRGRKAF
TRBJ2-2 | TRBV5-1 | ASTSGGALTGELF
TRBJ1-4 | TRBV27 | ASRLQGSNEKLF
TRBJ1-2 | TRBV5-1 | ASSLAPGGVGYT
TRBJ1-5 | TRBV6-5 | ASSRRRTYQPQH
TRBJ2-5 | TRBV4-1 | ASSQGAPSGGKETQY
TRBJ2-5 | TRBV5-1 | ASSFGGDSGDQETQY
TRBJ1-2 | TRBV19 | ASNILAGKNYGYT
TRBJ1-1 | TRBV11-1 | ASSLERRNTEAF
TRBJ2-3 | TRBV10-1 | ASSESNGGGSTDTQY
TRBJ1-1 | TRBV14 | ASSQWGTGGNTEAF
TRBJ1-5 | TRBV5-6 | ASKRSAHSNQPQH
TRBJ1-4 | TRBV7-2 | ASSLDGSNGEKLF
TRBJ1-4 | TRBV5-8 | ASRRQDREEKLF
TRBJ1-1 | TRBV19 | ASSNTRGTEAF
TRBJ2-1 | TRBV12-2 | ASRLVGAGVRLNEQF
TRBJ2-2 | TRBV6-6 | ASSYWDTGELF
TRBJ2-2 | TRBV4-1 | ASSQVLAKNTGELF
TRBJ1-1 | TRBV19 | ASSTGQRNTEAF
TRBJ1-6 | TRBV7-9 | ASSLAAQGTPLH
TRBJ1-5 | TRBV11-2 | ASSSQGGGDQPQH
TRBJ2-5 | TRBV5-1 | ASRQGAGETQY
TRBJ1-1 | TRBV30 | AWPTQGVGTEAF
TRBJ2-5 | TRBV5-6 | ASSLDINPLAGRETQY
TRBJ2-3 | TRBV7-3 | ASSRVGPDTQY
TRBJ2-1 | TRBV19 | ASSIMGNEQF
TRBJ2-7 | TRBV18 | ASSPGTGFLYEQY
TRBJ1-1 | TRBV9 | ASSATTLTNTEAF
TRBJ1-1 | TRBV7-8 | ASSSGTTTEAF
TRBJ1-2 | TRBV6-6 | ASSDGTTEGYT
TRBJ1-1 | TRBV20-1 | SAGQGEAF
TRBJ2-1 | TRBV9 | ASSVASGGLNEQF
TRBJ1-4 | TRBV7-6 | ASTNPPRNEKLF
TRBJ1-1 | TRBV6-5 | ASFGTGEAF
TRBJ2-1 | TRBV30 | AWSTQGGGSYNEQF
TRBJ1-5 | TRBV19 | ASSIVPDWVGQPQH
TRBJ2-3 | TRBV15 | ATSRRDRGWNTQY
TRBJ2-3 | TRBV5-1 | ASSPQAGGVNTQY
TRBJ2-5 | TRBV20-1 | SGGLRGTQY
TRBJ1-5 | TRBV5-1 | ASSLGWPNQPQH
TRBJ2-7 | TRBV7-8 | ASSGRPGHLYEQY
TRBJ2-7 | TRBV10-1 | ASSDGGYEQY
TRBJ1-2 | TRBV15 | ATSREGLGGYT
TRBJ2-3 | TRBV4-1 | ASSQPASSQY